Listed below are T cell receptor beta chains from one sample, sequenced in a study of CD8 T cells in ankylosing spondylitis. TCRdb redid the calling of the 5' RACE reads with MiXCR, one entry per CDR3 protein. The repertoire has 80,000 to 90,000 distinct CDR3 sequences, around 25% of them found once; the top ten carry 45% to 65%. Material for sequencing was blood, either unsorted or a sorted T cell fraction (not recorded which). The origin of the receptors is a male donor with ankylosing spondylitis or in good health (not recorded which). CDR3s include the opening cysteine and the closing phenylalanine or tryptophan. D genes are given only for firm matches.

>TRBJ2-4|TRBV20-1|13|-
CSAAVGGYNIQYF
>TRBJ2-5|TRBV20-1|15|TRBD1
CSARLDRVFQETQYF
>TRBJ1-5|TRBV9|15|TRBD1
CASSATGDSNQPQHF
>TRBJ2-3|TRBV4-1|14|-
CASSPWGNADTQYF
>TRBJ1-5|TRBV9|16|TRBD1
CASSPGQGDGNQPQHF
>TRBJ1-2|TRBV12-3/TRBV12-4|14|-
CASSPNSGYYGYTF
>TRBJ1-2|TRBV29-1|14|-
CSVGNRAPNYGYTF
>TRBJ1-2|TRBV20-1|17|-
CSAREMTSLVNNYGYTF
>TRBJ1-1|TRBV20-1|15|-
CSAPRSGSSATEAFF
>TRBJ1-2|TRBV2|16|TRBD1
CARLDIQGPSTYGYTF
>TRBJ2-5|TRBV20-1|12|-
CSARTAQETQYF
>TRBJ1-2|TRBV12-3/TRBV12-4|14|TRBD1
CASSFSGTVYGYTF
>TRBJ2-7|TRBV6-5|13|TRBD2
CASSLGLAYEQYF
>TRBJ2-6|TRBV7-3|16|TRBD1
CASSPITGAGANGLTF
>TRBJ1-1|TRBV5-6|14|-
CASSREQGYTEAFF
>TRBJ2-1|TRBV20-1|16|TRBD2
CSARILLAGKYNEQFF
>TRBJ2-5|TRBV5-1|14|-
CASRLANGQETQYF
>TRBJ2-5|TRBV5-5|13|-
CASSLQGLETQYF
>TRBJ2-3|TRBV5-1|15|TRBD2
CASSLASGGPDTQYF
>TRBJ1-1|TRBV20-1|12|TRBD1
CSAPPTGKEAFF
>TRBJ2-1|TRBV7-2|15|-
CAIGNGGAIYNEQFF
>TRBJ2-1|TRBV5-1|13|-
CASSQPSYNEQFF
>TRBJ2-1|TRBV2|15|-
CASSIDRLNWNEQFF
>TRBJ2-1|TRBV5-8|15|-
CASSRSGRSYNEQFF
>TRBJ1-2|TRBV5-5|14|TRBD1
CASSEMDRGYGYTF
>TRBJ2-5|TRBV20-1|15|-
CSAEGARAKGETQYF
>TRBJ2-1|TRBV9|17|TRBD2
CASSPGLAGSSYNEQFF
>TRBJ1-5|TRBV20-1|17|TRBD1
CSARSDGTGTDYQPQHF
>TRBJ1-4|TRBV7-2|13|-
CASSFSTNEKLFF
>TRBJ2-1|TRBV20-1|14|-
CSARVGPGDNEQFF
>TRBJ1-5|TRBV11-2|15|-
CASSFRGYSNQPQHF
>TRBJ2-2|TRBV5-1|18|-
CASSLAGTIGEGAGELFF
>TRBJ1-6|TRBV20-1|14|-
CSAHPGGFGSPLHF
>TRBJ1-2|TRBV20-1|12|-
CSATQINYGYTF
>TRBJ2-5|TRBV27|15|-
CASSLSWRAQETQYF
>TRBJ1-5|TRBV6-6|12|-
CASSFTWQPQHF
>TRBJ2-2|TRBV5-1|14|TRBD1
CASSWGTATGELFF
>TRBJ2-2|TRBV5-5|16|-
CASSLIRAGNTGELFF
>TRBJ2-4|TRBV24-1|14|-
CATSDFGGTNIQYF
>TRBJ2-7|TRBV4-2|17|TRBD2
CASSQAPSSGRFYEQYF
>TRBJ2-3|TRBV9|16|TRBD1
CASSVVGTGELDTQYF
>TRBJ1-3|TRBV18|12|-
CGAGGAGNTIYF